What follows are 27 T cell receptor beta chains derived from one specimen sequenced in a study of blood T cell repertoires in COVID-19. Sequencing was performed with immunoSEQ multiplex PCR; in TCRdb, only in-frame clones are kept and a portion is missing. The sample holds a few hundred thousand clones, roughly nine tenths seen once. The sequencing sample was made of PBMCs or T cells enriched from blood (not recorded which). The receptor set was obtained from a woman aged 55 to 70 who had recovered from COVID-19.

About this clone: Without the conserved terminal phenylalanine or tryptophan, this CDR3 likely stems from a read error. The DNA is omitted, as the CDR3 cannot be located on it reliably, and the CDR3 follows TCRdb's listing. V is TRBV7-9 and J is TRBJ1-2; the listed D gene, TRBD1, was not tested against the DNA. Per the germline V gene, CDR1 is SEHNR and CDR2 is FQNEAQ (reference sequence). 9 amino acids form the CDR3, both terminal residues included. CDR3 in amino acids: CASSLLRVA.

The CDR3: CASSENFQETQYF. Written as DNA, the CDR3 is TGCGCCAGCAGTGAGAACTTTCAAGAGACCCAGTACTTC. This chain connects TRBV10-1 to TRBJ2-5; D ambiguous. Germline V gene data show CDR1 as WNHNN and CDR2 as SYGVQD (reference sequence). Trimming cost V 2 bases and J 2 bases, with 6 bases left between them. The CDR3 covers 13 residues.

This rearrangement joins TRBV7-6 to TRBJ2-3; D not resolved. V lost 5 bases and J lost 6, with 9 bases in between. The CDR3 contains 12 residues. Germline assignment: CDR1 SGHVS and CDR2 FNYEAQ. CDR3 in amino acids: CASSNIPDTQYF. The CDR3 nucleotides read TGTGCCAGCAGCAATATCCCGGATACGCAGTATTTT.

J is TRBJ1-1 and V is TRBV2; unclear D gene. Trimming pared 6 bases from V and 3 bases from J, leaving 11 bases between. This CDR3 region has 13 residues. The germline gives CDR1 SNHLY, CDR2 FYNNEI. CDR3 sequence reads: CASRALEDTEAFF. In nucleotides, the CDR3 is TGTGCCAGCAGAGCGCTTGAAGACACTGAAGCTTTCTTT.

CDR3 sequence (DNA): TGTGCCAGCAGCTCGTCCCACGTCCTGACTTTC. Translation gives CASSSSHVLTF. V and J are TRBV6-5 and TRBJ2-6; D is unclear. V lost 6 bases, J lost 11 bases, and 8 bases lay in between. Germline V gene lookup returns CDR1 MNHEY and CDR2 SVGAGI. The CDR3 is 11 residues long.

CDR3 DNA: TGTGCCAGCAGCCGGACGCTCCAGGGAGGAAACACCATATATTTT. Its protein product is CASSRTLQGGNTIYF. V usage is TRBV3-1 (or the pseudogene TRBV3-2) and J usage is TRBJ1-3; maybe TRBD1 (5 bases). The CDR3 length is 15 residues. Germline values: CDR1 LGHDT, CDR2 YNNKEL (reference sequence). Trimming stripped 4 bases from V and 4 bases from J, with 14 bases between.

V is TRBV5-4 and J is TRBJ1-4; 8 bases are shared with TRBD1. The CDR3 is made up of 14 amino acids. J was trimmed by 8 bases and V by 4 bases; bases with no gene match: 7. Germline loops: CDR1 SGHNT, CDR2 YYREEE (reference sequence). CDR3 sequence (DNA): TGTGCCAGCAGCCCAGGGACAGGAACCGAAAAACTGTTTTTT. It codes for CASSPGTGTEKLFF.

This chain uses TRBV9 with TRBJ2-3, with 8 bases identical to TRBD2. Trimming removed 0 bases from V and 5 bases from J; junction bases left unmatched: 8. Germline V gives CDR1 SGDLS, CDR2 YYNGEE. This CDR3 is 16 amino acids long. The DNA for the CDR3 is TGTGCCAGCAGCGTAGCCGGGGGGGCCGGGCAAGATACGCAGTATTTT. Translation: CASSVAGGAGQDTQYF.

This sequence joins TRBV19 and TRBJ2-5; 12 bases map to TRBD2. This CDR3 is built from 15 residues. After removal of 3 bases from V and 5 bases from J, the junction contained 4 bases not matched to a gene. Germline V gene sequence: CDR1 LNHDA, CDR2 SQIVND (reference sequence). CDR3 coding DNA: TGTGCCAGTAGTATGGCTAGCGGGGGGGCTGAGACCCAGTACTTC. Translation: CASSMASGGAETQYF.

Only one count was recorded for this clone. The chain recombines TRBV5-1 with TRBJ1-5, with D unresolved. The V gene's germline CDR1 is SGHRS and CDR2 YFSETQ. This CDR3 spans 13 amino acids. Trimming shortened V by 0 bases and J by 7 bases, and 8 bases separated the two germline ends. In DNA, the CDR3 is TGCGCCAGCAGCTTGGGGCCCCGACAGCCCCAGCATTTT. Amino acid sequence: CASSLGPRQPQHF.

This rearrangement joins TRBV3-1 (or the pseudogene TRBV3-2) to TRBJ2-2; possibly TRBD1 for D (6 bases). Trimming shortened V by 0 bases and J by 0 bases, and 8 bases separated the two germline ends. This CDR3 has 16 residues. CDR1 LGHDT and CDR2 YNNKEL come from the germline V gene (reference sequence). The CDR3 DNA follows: TGTGCCAGCAGCCAAGAAAGGGGGTCGAACACCGGGGAGCTGTTTTTT. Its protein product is CASSQERGSNTGELFF.

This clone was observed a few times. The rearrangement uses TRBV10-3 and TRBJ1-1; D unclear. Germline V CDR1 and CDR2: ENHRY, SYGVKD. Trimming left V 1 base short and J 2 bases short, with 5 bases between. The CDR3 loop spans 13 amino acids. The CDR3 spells CAISEYTNTEAFF. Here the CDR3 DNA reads TGTGCCATCAGTGAGTACACAAACACTGAAGCTTTCTTT.

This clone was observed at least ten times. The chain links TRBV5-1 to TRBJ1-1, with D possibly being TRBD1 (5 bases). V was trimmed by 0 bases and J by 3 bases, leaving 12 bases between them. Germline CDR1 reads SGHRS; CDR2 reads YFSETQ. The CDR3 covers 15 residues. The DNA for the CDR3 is TGCGCCAGCAGCTTGGAGGGGACTCAACACACTGAAGCTTTCTTT. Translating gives CASSLEGTQHTEAFF.

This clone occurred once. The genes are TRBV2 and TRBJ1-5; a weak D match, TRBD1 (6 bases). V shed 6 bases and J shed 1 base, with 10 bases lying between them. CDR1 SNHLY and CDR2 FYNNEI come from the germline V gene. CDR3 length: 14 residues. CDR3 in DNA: TGTGCCAGCAGGTACAGGGTGAGCAATCAGCCCCAGCATTTT. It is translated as CASRYRVSNQPQHF.

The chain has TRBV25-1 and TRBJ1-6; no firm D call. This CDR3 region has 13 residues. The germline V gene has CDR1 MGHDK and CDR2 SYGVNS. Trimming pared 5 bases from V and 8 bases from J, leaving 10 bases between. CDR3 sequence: CASSRGRDSPLHF. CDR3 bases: TGTGCCAGCAGTCGCGGGCGCGATTCACCCCTCCACTTT.

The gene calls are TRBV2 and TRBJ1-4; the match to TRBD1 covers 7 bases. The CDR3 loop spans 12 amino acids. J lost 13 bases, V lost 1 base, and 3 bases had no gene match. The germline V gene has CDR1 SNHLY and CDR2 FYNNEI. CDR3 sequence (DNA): TGTGCCAGCAGTGAAGAGACAGGGCTACTGTTTTTT. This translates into CASSEETGLLFF.

The CDR3 loop reads CASSPFWTENGYTF. Here the CDR3 DNA reads TGTGCCAGCAGCCCATTCTGGACAGAGAATGGCTACACCTTC. This chain uses TRBV7-8 with TRBJ1-2, with D perhaps matching TRBD1 (6 bases). The CDR3 runs 14 residues. The V end was cut by 5 bases, the J end by 6 bases, with 16 bases between. Germline V gene sequence: CDR1 SGHVS, CDR2 FQNEAQ.

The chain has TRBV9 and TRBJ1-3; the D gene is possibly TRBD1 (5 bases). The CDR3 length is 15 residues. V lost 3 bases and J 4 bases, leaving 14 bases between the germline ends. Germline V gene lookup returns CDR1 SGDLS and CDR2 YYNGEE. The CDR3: CASSAGGMEGNTIYF. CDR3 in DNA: TGTGCCAGCAGCGCCGGGGGGATGGAAGGAAACACCATATATTTT.

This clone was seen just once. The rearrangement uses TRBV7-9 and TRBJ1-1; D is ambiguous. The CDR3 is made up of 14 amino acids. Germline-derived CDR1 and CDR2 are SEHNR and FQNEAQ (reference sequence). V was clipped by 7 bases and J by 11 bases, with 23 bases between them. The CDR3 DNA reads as TGTGCCAGCACCCGAGCGACCCCACCTATTGAGGCTTTCTTT. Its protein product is CASTRATPPIEAFF.

In DNA form, the CDR3 reads TGTGCCAGCAGTTTAATAGGACTCTATGGCTACACCTTC. It is translated as CASSLIGLYGYTF. V usage is TRBV28 and J usage is TRBJ1-2, with no clear D. The CDR3 covers 13 residues. Germline V gene lookup returns CDR1 MDHEN and CDR2 SYDVKM. V lost 2 bases to trimming and J lost 4 bases, with 8 bases between them.

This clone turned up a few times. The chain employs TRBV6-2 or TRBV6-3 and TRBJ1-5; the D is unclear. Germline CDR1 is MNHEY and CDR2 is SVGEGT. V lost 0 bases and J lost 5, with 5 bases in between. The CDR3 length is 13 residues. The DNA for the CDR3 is TGTGCCAGCAGTTACTCGTCTCATCAGCCCCAGCATTTT. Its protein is CASSYSSHQPQHF.

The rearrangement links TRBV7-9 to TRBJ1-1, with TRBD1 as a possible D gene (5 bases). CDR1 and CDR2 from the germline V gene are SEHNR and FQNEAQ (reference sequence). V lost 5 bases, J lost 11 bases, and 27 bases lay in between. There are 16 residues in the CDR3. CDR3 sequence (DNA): TGTGCCAGCAGCGCACCGACAGATACAATTCAGTGGTCGGCTTTCTTT. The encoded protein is CASSAPTDTIQWSAFF.

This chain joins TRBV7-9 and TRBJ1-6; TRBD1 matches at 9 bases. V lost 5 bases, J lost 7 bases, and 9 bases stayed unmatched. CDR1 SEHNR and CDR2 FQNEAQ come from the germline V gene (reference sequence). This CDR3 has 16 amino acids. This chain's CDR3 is CASSATGQGRNSPLHF. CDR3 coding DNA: TGTGCCAGCAGCGCTACGGGACAGGGTAGGAATTCACCCCTCCACTTT.

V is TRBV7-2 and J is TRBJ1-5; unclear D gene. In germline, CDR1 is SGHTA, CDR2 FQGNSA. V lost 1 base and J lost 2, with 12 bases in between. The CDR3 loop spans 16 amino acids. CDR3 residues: CASSLVGVQGNQPQHF. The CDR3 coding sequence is TGTGCCAGCAGCTTAGTCGGGGTTCAGGGCAATCAGCCCCAGCATTTT.

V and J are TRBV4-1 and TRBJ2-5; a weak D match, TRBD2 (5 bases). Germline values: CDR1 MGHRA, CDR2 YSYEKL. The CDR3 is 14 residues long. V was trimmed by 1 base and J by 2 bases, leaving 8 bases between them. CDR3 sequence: CASSQVPGQETQYF. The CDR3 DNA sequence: TGCGCCAGCAGCCAAGTACCGGGACAAGAGACCCAGTACTTC.

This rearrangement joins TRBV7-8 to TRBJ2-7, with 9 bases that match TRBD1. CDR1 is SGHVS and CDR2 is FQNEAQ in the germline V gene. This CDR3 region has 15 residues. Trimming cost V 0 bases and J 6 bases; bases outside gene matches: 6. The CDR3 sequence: CASSLAPGQGSEQYV. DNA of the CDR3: TGTGCCAGCAGCTTAGCACCGGGACAGGGAAGCGAGCAGTACGTC.

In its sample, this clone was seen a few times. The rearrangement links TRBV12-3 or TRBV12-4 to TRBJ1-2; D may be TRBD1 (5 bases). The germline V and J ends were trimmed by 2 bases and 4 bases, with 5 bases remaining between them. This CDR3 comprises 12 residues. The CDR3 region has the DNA TGTGCCAGCAGTTTACAGGGCTATGGCTACACCTTC. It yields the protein CASSLQGYGYTF.